One and the same sample provided the 23 T cell receptor beta chains below, sequenced in a study of T-cell reconstitution after alpha-beta-depleted transplantation in children. Unique molecular identifiers were used in preparing the TCRbeta library. From the PCR reads, TCRdb called clonotypes with MiXCR, one entry per CDR3 protein. Found here are 450,000 to 550,000 distinct CDR3 sequences, 11% of them singletons; the top ten hold 12% to 15%. Sample: PBMCs, mostly from graft donor cells, taken 180 days after TCRalphabeta/CD19-depleted stem cell transplant. All receptors derive from a female patient aged 2-15 years who had a stem cell transplant for aplastic anemia, so the T cells may come from the graft donor.

This clonotype was counted a few times. V gene TRBV5-6 combines with J gene TRBJ1-5; 7 bases map to TRBD1. Germline loops: CDR1 SGHDT, CDR2 YYEEEE. The J segment lost 0 bases and the V segment lost 4 bases, leaving 4 bases of the junction unmatched. There are 15 residues in the CDR3. The CDR3 reads CASSRGQVSNQPQHF. The CDR3 DNA reads TGTGCCAGCAGCCGAGGACAGGTTAGCAATCAGCCCCAGCATTTT.

V gene TRBV20-1 combines with J gene TRBJ1-2; 7 bases are shared with TRBD1. Trimming at V came to 5 bases and at J to 6 bases, leaving 9 bases not matched to a gene. Germline V gene data show CDR1 as DFQATT and CDR2 as SNEGSKA (reference sequence). This CDR3 has 13 residues. CDR3 nucleotide sequence: TGCAGTGCTCCACTACAGGGGCGGGATGGCTACACCTTC. Protein sequence: CSAPLQGRDGYTF.

V usage is TRBV18 and J usage is TRBJ2-3, with TRBD1 as a possible D gene (5 bases). CDR3 length equals 16 residues. The ends were cut back, 0 bases at V and 1 base at J, with 11 bases in the middle. Per germline, CDR1 KGHSH and CDR2 LQKENI. The DNA of the CDR3 is TGTGCCAGCTCACCACCGGGGCGGTCCCGCACAGATACGCAGTATTTT. It encodes CASSPPGRSRTDTQYF. Using reference TRBV18 and TRBJ2-3 for the parts outside the CDR3, the full variable domain is NAGVMQNPRHLVRRRGQEARLRCSPMKGHSHVYWYRQLPEEGLKFMVYLQKENIIDESGMPKERFSAEFPKEGPSILRIQQVVRGDSAAYFCASSPPGRSRTDTQYFGPGTRLTVL.

The gene calls are TRBV11-1 and TRBJ2-2, with D perhaps TRBD1 (5 bases). The CDR3 runs to 13 residues. With 4 bases removed from V and 6 bases from J, the gap between germline ends came to 9 bases. Per germline, CDR1 SGHAT and CDR2 FQDESV (reference sequence). The CDR3 bases are TGTGCCAGCAGCTCCAGGGAATCCGGGGAGCTGTTTTTT. Translating it yields CASSSRESGELFF.

The sample holds a few counts of this clonotype. The gene calls are TRBV15 and TRBJ2-1, with D uncertain. Trimming pared 0 bases from V and 4 bases from J, leaving 13 bases between. The CDR3 is made up of 16 amino acids. Germline CDR1 reads LNHNV; CDR2 reads YYDKDF (reference sequence). This CDR3 is CATSRDQRVSYNEQFF. In DNA form, the CDR3 reads TGTGCCACCAGCAGAGATCAAAGGGTCTCGTACAATGAGCAGTTCTTC. Supplemented by reference TRBV15 and TRBJ2-1, the full variable domain reads DAMVIQNPRYQVTQFGKPVTLSCSQTLNHNVMYWYQQKSSQAPKLLFHYYDKDFNNEADTPDNFQSRRPNTSFCFLDIRSPGLGDTAMYLCATSRDQRVSYNEQFFGPGTRLTVL.

This clonotype occurred many times. The chain is built from TRBV29-1 and TRBJ2-1; possible D gene TRBD1, 7 bases. The CDR3 loop spans 12 amino acids. V lost 4 bases to trimming and J lost 5 bases, with 9 bases between them. Germline V gene lookup returns CDR1 SQVTM and CDR2 ANQGSEA. CDR3: CSVARGDNEQFF. The DNA of the CDR3 is TGCAGCGTTGCCAGGGGGGACAATGAGCAGTTCTTC.

J is TRBJ2-5 and V is TRBV20-1; D ambiguous. The CDR3 extends over 12 amino acids. V dropped 6 bases and J dropped 2 bases, with 10 bases sitting between them. Germline V gene sequence: CDR1 DFQATT, CDR2 SNEGSKA (reference sequence). The CDR3 here is CSALRQQETQYF. In DNA, the CDR3 is TGCAGTGCCCTCCGCCAACAAGAGACCCAGTACTTC.

This clonotype has just a few counts. The J gene is TRBJ2-1, the V gene TRBV12-3 or TRBV12-4, with TRBD1 matching over 9 bases. V lost 5 bases, J lost 4 bases, and 9 bases stayed unmatched. This CDR3 is 16 amino acids long. The CDR3 is CASSPQGQGGYNEQFF. CDR3 in DNA: TGTGCCAGCAGTCCCCAGGGACAGGGCGGATACAATGAGCAGTTCTTC.

With respect to this clonotype: At one of its ends the junction is not consistent with the germline gene, which may arise from a read error. The rearrangement links TRBV20-1 to TRBJ2-4; D not certain. Germline V lookup: CDR1 DFQATT, CDR2 SNEGSKA (reference sequence). CDR3 length: 14 residues. Here the CDR3 reads CSAFVGRAKNSQYF. The CDR3 DNA follows: TGCAGTGCTTTCGTCGGGCGAGCCAAAAACAGTCAGTACTTC.

The rearrangement uses TRBV5-6 and TRBJ2-5; D is ambiguous. Germline CDR1 SGHDT, CDR2 YYEEEE. The CDR3 totals 14 residues. Trimming cost V 0 bases and J 2 bases, with 8 bases left between them. CDR3 residues: CASSLEQTQETQYF. The CDR3 bases are TGTGCCAGCAGCTTGGAACAGACACAAGAGACCCAGTACTTC.

This chain connects TRBV4-1 to TRBJ2-7, with 7 bases matching TRBD2. Germline V gene lookup returns CDR1 MGHRA and CDR2 YSYEKL. V trimming: 1 base; J trimming: 3 bases; junction bases outside the gene matches: 6. This CDR3 is 15 amino acids long. CDR3 DNA sequence: TGCGCCAGCAGCCAAGGGCGGGAGAGCTTCTACGAGCAGTACGTC. Its protein is CASSQGRESFYEQYV.

This clonotype turned up a few times. V is TRBV6-5 and J is TRBJ2-1; D is undetermined. V was clipped by 0 bases and J by 6 bases, with 21 bases between them. The CDR3 extends over 18 amino acids. Germline CDR1 and CDR2: MNHEY and SVGAGI. The DNA for the CDR3 is TGTGCCAGCAGTTACTCGAAACACCCCCTCATCGAACCCAATGAGCAGTTCTTC. It is translated as CASSYSKHPLIEPNEQFF.

This clonotype showed up just a few times. The chain is built from TRBV5-6 and TRBJ1-1; D not resolved. Per germline, CDR1 SGHDT and CDR2 YYEEEE. This CDR3 is built from 12 residues. With 0 bases removed from V and 8 bases from J, the gap between germline ends came to 8 bases. CDR3 bases: TGTGCCAGCAGCTTGGCCGGCGAGGAAGCTTTCTTT. It specifies CASSLAGEEAFF.

The chain uses TRBV11-3 and TRBJ1-1; TRBD1 aligns across 8 bases. The CDR3 is made up of 16 amino acids. The germline gives CDR1 SGHNT, CDR2 YENEEA. Germline trimming cut 6 bases from V and 1 base from J; bases unmatched to any gene: 10. The CDR3 region has the DNA TGTGCCAGCAGGTTAACAGGGGGAGTCACGAACACTGAAGCTTTCTTT. Translating it yields CASRLTGGVTNTEAFF.

This rearrangement joins TRBV6-5 to TRBJ2-3, with 9 bases aligning to TRBD2. Germline assignment: CDR1 MNHEY and CDR2 SVGAGI. CDR3 size: 16 residues. The V segment lost 4 bases and the J segment 0 bases; nucleotides outside the gene matches: 5. DNA for the CDR3: TGTGCCAGCAGTTTTCTTGGGACTAGCAGCACAGATACGCAGTATTTT. This gives the protein CASSFLGTSSTDTQYF.

The chain is built from TRBV12-3 or TRBV12-4 and TRBJ2-7; D is ambiguous. The V end lost 2 bases, the J end lost 1 base, and 3 bases lay between the germline ends. This CDR3 comprises 12 residues. CDR3 coding DNA: TGTGCCAGCAGTTTACATTCCTACGAGCAGTACGTC. Its protein product is CASSLHSYEQYV.

This chain links TRBV12-3 or TRBV12-4 with TRBJ2-5; the match to TRBD1 covers 7 bases. Unmatched junction bases numbered 4, after V lost 6 bases and J lost 3 bases. The CDR3 totals 13 residues. Here the CDR3 DNA reads TGTGCCAGCAGCCAAACAGGGGAAGAGACCCAGTACTTC. This sequence encodes CASSQTGEETQYF.

This clonotype was recorded many times. The chain is built from TRBV29-1 and TRBJ2-1; possible D gene TRBD2, 6 bases. CDR3 length: 11 residues. Germline V CDR1 and CDR2: SQVTM, ANQGSEA. V shed 4 bases and J shed 8 bases, with 9 bases lying between them. The CDR3 DNA is TGCAGCGTTGCCCGGGAGCATGAGCAGTTCTTC. Residues: CSVAREHEQFF.

The chain couples TRBV28 to TRBJ2-5; 12 bases are a match to TRBD2. CDR1 and CDR2 from the germline V gene are MDHEN and SYDVKM. This CDR3 contains 16 residues. V lost 2 bases, J lost 7 bases, and 8 bases stayed unmatched. In DNA, the CDR3 is TGTGCCAGCAGTTTAGTCACTAGCGGGAGGAGGGGGACCCAGTACTTC. Its translation: CASSLVTSGRRGTQYF.

This clonotype has more than one count but fewer than ten. The chain has TRBV12-3 or TRBV12-4 and TRBJ2-1; 9 positions agree with TRBD1. J gave up 1 base and V 6 bases, and 7 bases lay outside the gene matches. The CDR3 runs to 16 residues. CDR3 region: CASRDNRGHSYNEQFF. The CDR3 DNA is TGTGCCAGCAGAGACAACAGGGGGCATTCCTACAATGAGCAGTTCTTC.

This clonotype was seen a few times. The rearrangement links TRBV28 to TRBJ2-5; D possibly uses TRBD1 or TRBD2 (6 bases each). The germline CDR1 and CDR2 sequences are MDHEN and SYDVKM. V was shortened by 5 bases and J by 3 bases, with 13 bases between the two germline ends. CDR3 length equals 14 residues. The chain's CDR3 is CASSALGGKETQYF. The CDR3 DNA is TGTGCCAGCAGTGCCTTGGGGGGCAAAGAGACCCAGTACTTC.

V gene TRBV6-1 combines with J gene TRBJ2-7; D not resolved. CDR3 length: 12 residues. From germline, CDR1 is MNHNS and CDR2 SASEGT. Trimming removed 3 bases at V and 7 bases at J, with 10 bases between. For the CDR3, the DNA is TGTGCCAGCAGTGATTCCTCCGTGGAGCAGTACGTC. Translating it yields CASSDSSVEQYV.

A few counts support this clonotype. The rearrangement joins TRBV10-3 to TRBJ2-7, with 8 bases lining up with TRBD2. Germline V gene lookup returns CDR1 ENHRY and CDR2 SYGVKD. There are 15 residues in the CDR3. V dropped 5 bases and J dropped 7; count of bases not matched to a gene: 13. CDR3 nucleotides: TGTGCCATCAGTTCCTTGTTTAGCGGGAATGGAGAGCAGTACGTC. This sequence encodes CAISSLFSGNGEQYV.